A selection of T cell receptor beta chains follows, all from one sample in a study of Ad26.COV2.S vaccination and SARS-CoV-2 variants. Assay: immunoSEQ multiplex PCR; the TCRdb copy retains only in-frame clones and omits some. Of more than 300,000 clones listed, approximately 90% are singletons. Sequences were derived from peripheral blood, sampled in a trial of Ad26.COV2.S vaccine versus placebo. The receptors stem from a person aged 18-65 years who received the Ad26.COV2.S COVID-19 vaccine or a placebo. Each CDR3 is given with its conserved first and last residue. A D gene is named only where the DNA matches it firmly. Part of the rows lack a size; the others show once, few, many or a class for expanded clones.

TRBJ1-2 . TRBV7-6 . TGTGCCAGCAGCCTAGGAATGAGTGGGTTGGACTATGGCTACACCTTC CASSLGMSGLDYGYTF
TRBJ1-1 . TRBV4-1 . TGCGCCAGCAGCCACTATGTAGAAGCTTTCTTT CASSHYVEAFF
TRBJ2-3 TRBD1 TRBV4-2 . TGTGCCAGCAGCCAAGCGTCAGGGGGCGGCACAGATACGCAGTATTTT CASSQASGGGTDTQYF
TRBJ2-2 TRBD2 TRBV7-3 . TGTGCCACCGACCGGGCGGGAGCAATGACCGGGGAGCTGTTTTTT CATDRAGAMTGELFF
TRBJ1-2 . TRBV3-1/TRBV3-2 . TGTGCCAGCACCACCGGAGGTTTGAGAGGCTACACCTTC CASTTGGLRGYTF
TRBJ2-7 . TRBV7-9 . TGTGCCAGCAGCTTTGAGGGTGGCGAGCAGTACTTC CASSFEGGEQYF
TRBJ1-1 . TRBV30 once TGTGCCTGGAGTGGACAAAGGAAGACTGAAGCTTTCTTT CAWSGQRKTEAFF
TRBJ1-1 TRBD1 TRBV12-3/TRBV12-4 . TGTGCCAGCAGTTTGACAGGGTTGACTGAAGCTTTCTTT CASSLTGLTEAFF
TRBJ2-5 . TRBV7-3 . TGTGCCAGCAGCTTAAAAGGAGGGGGAGAGACCCAGTACTTC CASSLKGGGETQYF
TRBJ1-4 . TRBV20-1 once TGCAGTGCTACTGAACAGGTGAATAATGAAAAACTGTTTTTT CSATEQVNNEKLFF
TRBJ2-1 TRBD2 TRBV6-5 . TGTGCCAGCAGTTACAGGACTAGCGTACACAATGAGCAGTTCTTC CASSYRTSVHNEQFF
TRBJ2-3 . TRBV7-6 . TGTGCCAGCAGCCTACTGACTGGTACAGATACGCAGTATTTT CASSLLTGTDTQYF
TRBJ2-7 . TRBV29-1 . TGCAGCGTTGAAGATCTTGCTGCGCAGGAACAGTACTTC CSVEDLAAQEQYF
TRBJ1-1 . TRBV12-2 . TGTGCAAGTCGCTTTAGGGGGAACACTGAAGCTTTCTTT CASRFRGNTEAFF
TRBJ1-1 . TRBV12-3/TRBV12-4 . TGTGCCAGCAGTTTTATAGGTGAAGCTTTCTTT CASSFIGEAFF
TRBJ2-7 TRBD2 TRBV5-4 . TGTGCCAGCAGCTTGGATACCCTAGCGGGCGAGCAGTACTTC CASSLDTLAGEQYF
TRBJ1-2 . TRBV11-1 . TGTGCCAGCAGCCCGGATCTTAACTATGGCTACACCTTC CASSPDLNYGYTF
TRBJ2-7 TRBD1 TRBV9 . TGTGCCAGCAGCGTAGATGGCGGAGACAGGGGGACCTACGAGCAGTACTTC CASSVDGGDRGTYEQYF
TRBJ2-3 . TRBV6-2/TRBV6-3 . TGTGCCAGCAGTTACGGTACAGGCACAGATACGCAGTATTTT CASSYGTGTDTQYF
TRBJ2-7 . TRBV6-1 . TGTGCCAGCAGTGAAGCTTCCTACGAGCAGTACTTC CASSEASYEQYF
TRBJ1-1 . TRBV15 . TGTGCCACCAGCAGAGAGAGAGGAGTAACTGAAGCTTTCTTT CATSRERGVTEAFF
TRBJ1-2 . TRBV12-3/TRBV12-4 . TGTGCCAGCACCCTCATGGGGGGCTGGGGCTACACCTTC CASTLMGGWGYTF
TRBJ2-7 . TRBV5-4 . TGTGCCAGCAGCGCAGGGGCCCCTATGGCCGAGCAGTACTTC CASSAGAPMAEQYF
TRBJ1-4 . TRBV18 . TGTGCCAGCTCACCACGGGAGGGTCTGTTTTTT CASSPREGLFF
TRBJ2-5 . TRBV7-9 . TGTGCCAGCAGCTCCCCGGGGCTGGGGACCCAGTACTTC CASSSPGLGTQYF
TRBJ2-3 . TRBV7-9 . TGTGCCAGCAGCCCACGGACAGGGAGGGGACTAGATACGCAGTATTTT CASSPRTGRGLDTQYF
TRBJ2-7 . TRBV13 . TGTGCCAGCAGCGCCGCAACAGGGACCTACGAGCAGTACTTC CASSAATGTYEQYF
TRBJ1-6 . TRBV7-6 . TGTGCCAGCAGCTCAGCTGTATCACCCCTCCACTTT CASSSAVSPLHF
TRBJ1-5 . TRBV5-4 . TGTGCCAGCAGCTTAGTACCGGGGGGCAATCAGCCCCAGCATTTT CASSLVPGGNQPQHF
TRBJ1-1 . TRBV18 . TGTGCCAGCTCACCCCAGGACGGCCCTATGAACACTGAAGCTTTCTTT CASSPQDGPMNTEAFF
TRBJ1-5 TRBD1 TRBV2 . TGTGCCGGATCACAGGGGGAAAGCAATCAGCCCCAGCATTTT CAGSQGESNQPQHF
TRBJ1-6 . TRBV30 . TGTGCCTGGAGGGACCTCGATTCACCCCTCCACTTT CAWRDLDSPLHF
TRBJ1-3 . TRBV11-2 . TGTGCCAGCAGCTTAGCCGCTGCTGGAAACACCATATATTTT CASSLAAAGNTIYF
TRBJ1-1 . TRBV5-1 . TGCGCCAGCAGCTTCCGACAATCCGCTGAAGCTTTCTTT CASSFRQSAEAFF
TRBJ2-1 . TRBV4-3 . TGCGCCAGCAGCCCGCCGGACAAACGCTACAATGAGCAGTTCTTC CASSPPDKRYNEQFF
TRBJ1-5 . TRBV7-6 . TGTGCCAGCAGCTTAGGGGACGGAGATCAGCCCCAGCATTTT CASSLGDGDQPQHF
TRBJ2-2 TRBD1 TRBV5-4 few TGTGCCAGCAGCCGGGGGGACAGGGCTGCCGGGGAGCTGTTTTTT CASSRGDRAAGELFF
TRBJ1-5 . TRBV5-1 . TGCGCCAGCAGCTTGGACTGGGGAGGCAATCAGCCCCAGCATTTT CASSLDWGGNQPQHF
TRBJ1-1 TRBD1 TRBV5-5 . TGTGCCAGCAGTTGGGACAGGGGGGGCACTGAAGCTTTCTTT CASSWDRGGTEAFF
TRBJ1-1 . TRBV6-2/TRBV6-3 . TGTGCCAGCAGTTCTTTGGCCACAGGCCAAGCTTTCTTT CASSSLATGQAFF
TRBJ1-2 . TRBV4-3 once TGCGCCAGCAGCCAAGATACAGGGTACGACTATGGCTACACCTTC CASSQDTGYDYGYTF
TRBJ1-1 . TRBV7-9 . TGTGCCAGCAGCTCAGTGGCCAGTGAAGCTTTCTTT CASSSVASEAFF
TRBJ2-1 TRBD2 TRBV7-2 . TGTGCCAGCAGCCCCAAGCGGGAGAACTACAATGAGCAGTTCTTC CASSPKRENYNEQFF
TRBJ1-5 TRBD1 TRBV19 . TGTGCCAGTAGTCGCCGGGACAGGGCCGATAGCAATCAGCCCCAGCATTTT CASSRRDRADSNQPQHF
TRBJ2-7 . TRBV6-5 . TGTGCCAGCAGTTCTTACAGGGGAGGCGAGCAGTACTTC CASSSYRGGEQYF
TRBJ1-2 . TRBV4-1 . TGCGCCAGCAGCCAAGAGGGGCGGGGCTATGGCTACACCTTC CASSQEGRGYGYTF
TRBJ2-2 . TRBV6-5 . TGTGCCAGCAGCAGAGGCGTTGGGGAGCTGTTTTTT CASSRGVGELFF
TRBJ1-5 . TRBV6-2/TRBV6-3 . TGTGCCAGCAGTTACTCGAATGAAGGGGTTAGCAATCAGCCCCAGCATTTT CASSYSNEGVSNQPQHF
TRBJ2-7 . TRBV6-5 . TGTGCCAGCAGCTATTACCCCGTCTACGAGCAGTACTTC CASSYYPVYEQYF
TRBJ1-5 . TRBV30 . TGTGCCTGGAGACAGGGTGGGGGCAATCAGCCCCAGCATTTT CAWRQGGGNQPQHF